Given below is one T cell receptor (beta chain) in context. The sample belongs to a study of immune cell composition in non-small cell lung cancer. The CDR3 extends over 14 amino acids. Per the germline V gene, CDR1 is SQVTM and CDR2 is ANQGSEA. V gave up 2 bases and J gave up 2 bases, with 12 bases separating them. The data were produced by immunoSEQ multiplex PCR, yet TCRdb's version contains in-frame clones alone and is incomplete. Of more than 14,000 clones listed, roughly 69% are singletons. This receptor was identified in a human donor with non-small cell lung cancer. The genes are TRBV29-1 and TRBJ1-1, with TRBD1 as a possible D gene (5 bases). The sample consisted of lung tumor tissue. CDR3 coding DNA: TGCAGCGTTGAAAAAGAACAGGTTAACACTGAAGCTTTCTTT. Translating gives CSVEKEQVNTEAFF.